This T cell receptor (beta chain) was sequenced during a study of T cell clonotyping in hematopoietic cell transplantation (dated by TCRdb to 2020 to 2022). Context from the whole study: The study collected some 150 blood samples from 35 to 45 consecutive transplant recipients and their related donors. Recruitment of patients ran from late 2015 to January 2017, and follow-up continued until September 2020 or until death. Broader findings and caveats from the paper: Overlap with donor repertoires was found for only a small fraction of recipient repertoires, with over 95% found to appear de novo at the given depth. The sample size was limited and the cells went unsorted, which meant the CD4 and CD8 repertoire contributions could not be told apart. Inverse Simpson Index values from donors and from recipients before transplant predicted broader TCR repertoire diversity after transplant. After transplant, TCR diversity in recipients dropped, and pathologically expanded clonotypes increased progressively from day 30 to day 180.

With the immunoSEQ assay, which is a bias-controlled multiplex PCR relying on V- and J-specific primers, TCR beta CDR3 regions were amplified from genomic DNA. A second PCR step added a proprietary barcode and Illumina adapter sequences to the CDR3 amplicons. An Illumina MiSeq instrument was used to sequence the CDR3 libraries. Turning to the authors' computational methods: Export and quality control were handled in immunoSEQ Analyzer 3.0, while downstream analyses relied on R Bioconductor and Immunarch. Only productive rearrangements within the normalized downsampled data set were used in the calculation of repertoire metrics. In the normalized cohort, clonotypes with more than 5 templates were defined as pathologically expanded. The Inverse Simpson Index was used to measure repertoire diversity. To capture all clonotypes, the CMV-specificity analyses were run on the non-normalized data set. TCRdb took this table from immuneACCESS and kept in-frame rearrangements with V and J called. Such tables lack part of the clones; where checked against another copy, unresolved V genes explain under half of the gap, and the rest is unexplained. V, J and clone size derive from that table, while D and trimming were established from the DNA sequence. The sample records some 6,200 clones, 77% of which are singletons. The ten largest clonotypes hold roughly 30% of the sample.

The CDR3 holds 15 amino acids from the cysteine to the phenylalanine. The entry retains the CDR3 DNA only, 45 bases that are in frame from base 1. The germline V gene specifies SGHTA as CDR1 and FQGNSA as CDR2. V has 1 base trimmed and J has 0 bases trimmed; junction bases matching no gene number 3. Reading the label with the study, this specimen's time point is: 100 days after allo-HCT. Blood from recipients was drawn roughly 28 days before transplant, then again at days 30, 100 and 180 after transplant. Using Nuclei Lysis Solution, genomic DNA was extracted from unfractionated peripheral blood mononuclear cells that were either fresh or cryopreserved. This clone was picked up one time. What antigen it recognizes has not been identified. Base qualities are not provided; no much larger clone lies one nucleotide away.

The rearranged chain carries TRBV7-2 and TRBJ2-7, and 7 bases in between align with TRBD2. The starting material was PBMCs, obtained 100 days after allogeneic stem cell transplant. The sequence derives from a female patient between 30 and 40 years old who had an allogeneic stem cell transplant, so the T cells may come from the graft donor. Some clones in this sample may be carry-over from other donors' samples. The CDR3 region reads CASSLVAGVSYEQYF. The nucleotide sequence is given as TGTGCCAGCAGCTTAGTCGCGGGGGTCTCCTACGAGCAGTACTTC.